A single sample is the source of the 20 T cell receptor beta chains below, sequenced in a study of T cells after yellow fever vaccination. TCRdb reanalysed the 5' RACE reads using MiXCR and keeps one entry per CDR3 protein. The sample consists of 200,000 to 300,000 distinct CDR3 sequences, less than 9% of them appearing once. The sample here was CD4+ T cells sorted from PBMCs, taken 15 days after the yellow fever booster vaccination. The receptors derive from a young man who received the YFV17D yellow fever vaccine.

This chain connects TRBV30 to TRBJ1-4; D unclear. V was cut by 5 bases and J by 9 bases, with 7 bases left in between. In germline, CDR1 is GTSNPN, CDR2 SVGIG (reference sequence). The CDR3 runs 10 residues. CDR3 sequence reads: CAWGRKKLFF. For the CDR3, the DNA is TGTGCCTGGGGACGGAAAAAACTGTTTTTT.

For the CDR3, the DNA is TGCGCCAGCAGCCTTCGCTTGGAGCCCGATTACGAGCAGTACTTC. The encoded protein is CASSLRLEPDYEQYF. This rearrangement joins TRBV4-3 to TRBJ2-7; no definite D call. V gave up 4 bases and J gave up 4 bases, with 17 bases separating them. Germline CDR1 is LGHNA and CDR2 is YSLEER. This CDR3 comprises 15 residues.

J is TRBJ2-5 and V is TRBV5-5; D remains ambiguous. The CDR3 runs to 15 residues. V was cut by 4 bases and J by 3 bases, with 16 bases left in between. CDR1 is SGHKS and CDR2 is YYEKEE in the germline V gene (reference sequence). This CDR3 is CASSPDRFGKETQYF. The CDR3 region has the DNA TGTGCCAGCAGCCCGGACCGCTTTGGAAAAGAGACCCAGTACTTC.

The chain carries TRBV10-3 and TRBJ2-7, with TRBD2 matching over 11 bases. The CDR3 sequence is 16 residues long. Germline V gives CDR1 ENHRY, CDR2 SYGVKD. Losses at the gene ends were 4 bases for V and 6 bases for J; bases not matched to a gene: 11. CDR3 sequence reads: CAISGATSGVAVEQYF. CDR3 DNA sequence: TGTGCCATCAGTGGGGCGACTAGCGGGGTGGCGGTCGAGCAGTACTTC.

A few counts support this clonotype. The chain couples TRBV19 to TRBJ2-3, with a weak D call TRBD2 (6 bases). V shed 6 bases and J shed 7 bases, with 17 bases lying between them. Germline CDR1 reads LNHDA; CDR2 reads SQIVND (reference sequence). CDR3 size: 14 residues. The CDR3 loop is CASRSGTGANTQYF. CDR3 DNA sequence: TGTGCCAGTAGATCCGGGACTGGGGCGAATACGCAGTATTTT.

This sequence joins TRBV4-3 and TRBJ2-7, with TRBD1 as a possible D gene (5 bases). From germline, CDR1 is LGHNA and CDR2 YSLEER. This CDR3 comprises 13 residues. Trimming left V 3 bases short and J 0 bases short, with 6 bases between. The CDR3 DNA is TGCGCCAGCAGCCAGACAGACTCCTACGAGCAGTACTTC. Residues: CASSQTDSYEQYF.

This clonotype was seen more than once but under ten times. The chain recombines TRBV5-6 with TRBJ2-7; D might be TRBD2 (5 bases). Germline V gene data show CDR1 as SGHDT and CDR2 as YYEEEE. This CDR3 contains 13 residues. The V end was cut by 3 bases, the J end by 6 bases, with 13 bases between. The CDR3 protein is CASSSSGLGEQYF. Written as DNA, the CDR3 is TGTGCCAGCAGCTCGTCGGGATTAGGCGAGCAGTACTTC.

This clonotype was observed a handful of times. The chain uses TRBV6-2 or TRBV6-3 and TRBJ2-1; maybe TRBD2 (7 bases). CDR1 is MNHEY and CDR2 is SVGEGT in the germline V gene. The CDR3 is 12 amino acids. V was clipped by 8 bases and J by 15 bases, with 20 bases between them. CDR3 sequence reads: CASRPGGGRGFF. CDR3 nucleotides: TGTGCCAGCCGCCCTGGGGGCGGGAGAGGGTTCTTC.

The sample holds a few counts of this clonotype. The CDR3 spells CASSLGLESYPYNEQFF. CDR3 DNA sequence: TGTGCCAGCAGCTTAGGACTCGAGTCATACCCCTACAATGAGCAGTTCTTC. The chain carries TRBV7-2 and TRBJ2-1; no clear D. CDR1 and CDR2 from the germline V gene are SGHTA and FQGNSA. The CDR3 extends over 17 amino acids. Trimming cost V 1 base and J 2 bases, with 15 bases left between them.

This clonotype came up a few times. This chain connects TRBV3-1 to TRBJ1-2, with 7 bases identical to TRBD1. Trimming took 4 bases from V and 8 from J; bases not matched to a gene: 10. The germline CDR1 and CDR2 sequences are LGHDT and YNNKEL (reference sequence). The CDR3 consists of 14 residues. The CDR3 nucleotides are TGTGCCAGCAGCCCGACAGGGAGTGGGGGGGGCTACACCTTC. It encodes CASSPTGSGGGYTF.

The chain recombines TRBV7-2 with TRBJ2-3, with 8 positions matching TRBD2. The CDR3 loop spans 17 amino acids. Trimming took 5 bases from V and 2 from J; bases not matched to a gene: 12. Germline V gives CDR1 SGHTA, CDR2 FQGNSA. The chain's CDR3 is CASSPSFSGKVTDTQYF. The CDR3 bases are TGTGCCAGCAGCCCCTCCTTTAGCGGGAAGGTCACAGATACGCAGTATTTT.

To note about this clonotype: A much more abundant neighbour one base away suggests this may be a read error. The V call is TRBV15, the J call TRBJ1-2, with no clear D. CDR1 and CDR2 (germline): LNHNV, YYDKDF (reference sequence). The CDR3 is 11 amino acids. V lost 3 bases and J lost 4, with 3 bases in between. CDR3 DNA: TGTGCCACCAGCAGCTGCTATGGCTACACCTTC. Residues: CATSSCYGYTF. Variable domain in full (rest from reference TRBV15 and TRBJ1-2): DAMVIQNPRYQVTQFGKPVTLSCSQTLNHNVMYWYQQKSSQAPKLLFHYYDKDFNNEADTPDNFQSRRPNTSFCFLDIRSPGLGDTAMYLCATSSCYGYTFGSGTRLTVV.

This clonotype was counted only a few times. The rearrangement joins TRBV7-9 to TRBJ2-4, with D perhaps TRBD2 (5 bases). Germline CDR1 is SEHNR and CDR2 is FQNEAQ (reference sequence). V was shortened by 1 base and J by 2 bases, with 9 bases between the two germline ends. The CDR3 totals 15 residues. The CDR3 reads CASSLETGTKNIQYF. CDR3 DNA: TGTGCCAGCAGCTTAGAGACGGGGACCAAAAACATTCAGTACTTC.

This clonotype was detected ten times or more. This chain links TRBV11-2 with TRBJ2-2; D is possibly TRBD1 (5 bases). The germline V gene encodes CDR1 SGHAT and CDR2 FQNNGV. This CDR3 has 18 residues. Trimming removed 1 base at V and 1 base at J, with 16 bases between. This chain's CDR3 is CASSLGPRPTGNTGELFF. The CDR3 DNA reads as TGTGCCAGCAGCTTAGGCCCACGACCTACAGGGAACACCGGGGAGCTGTTTTTT. The variable domain in full, with the rest retrieved from reference TRBV11-2 and TRBJ2-2, is EAGVAQSPRYKIIEKRQSVAFWCNPISGHATLYWYQQILGQGPKLLIQFQNNGVVDDSQLPKDRFSAERLKGVDSTLKIQPAKLEDSAVYLCASSLGPRPTGNTGELFFGEGSRLTVL.

This chain uses TRBV4-2 with TRBJ2-4; D might be TRBD1 or TRBD2, each matching 5 bases. This CDR3 has 13 amino acids. V lost 4 bases to trimming and J lost 9 bases, with 13 bases between them. Looked up from germline, CDR1 is LGHNA and CDR2 is YNFKEQ. Written as DNA, the CDR3 is TGTGCCAGCAGCCGAGGGGATTCGTCCATTCAGTACTTC. Residues: CASSRGDSSIQYF.

The rearrangement links TRBV5-1 to TRBJ2-2; weak D call: TRBD2 (5 bases). The CDR3 sequence is 15 residues long. Germline V gene data show CDR1 as SGHRS and CDR2 as YFSETQ. The V and J ends lost 1 base and 0 bases respectively, with 7 bases between them. The CDR3 region is CASSLSSTNTGELFF. CDR3 nucleotide sequence: TGCGCCAGCAGCTTGTCTAGCACGAACACCGGGGAGCTGTTTTTT.

The rearrangement joins TRBV18 to TRBJ2-1, with TRBD1 matching over 7 bases. The CDR3 is made up of 15 amino acids. Germline lookup yields CDR1 KGHSH and CDR2 LQKENI. V was pared by 3 bases and J by 6 bases, with 8 bases of the junction left unmatched. The CDR3 protein is CASSPTGVQGNEQFF. CDR3 nucleotides: TGTGCCAGCTCACCCACAGGGGTCCAAGGCAATGAGCAGTTCTTC.

The table lists this clonotype with a few counts. The chain combines TRBV20-1 with TRBJ2-4; 11 nucleotides line up with TRBD2. The CDR3 length is 15 residues. Germline V gene data show CDR1 as DFQATT and CDR2 as SNEGSKA (reference sequence). The junction had 12 bases not matched to a gene; V was cut back by 8 bases and J by 6 bases. CDR3 bases: TGCAGTCCAAATTCACTAGCGGGAGCTGGAAACATTCAGTACTTC. Translation: CSPNSLAGAGNIQYF.

This clonotype was observed many times. This sequence joins TRBV3-1 and TRBJ2-2; D not resolved. The V gene's germline CDR1 is LGHDT and CDR2 YNNKEL (reference sequence). V shed 4 bases and J shed 6 bases, with 3 bases lying between them. CDR3 length: 11 amino acids. CDR3 residues: CASSLPGELFF. The CDR3 nucleotides read TGTGCCAGCAGCCTACCCGGGGAGCTGTTTTTT.

In this sample, this clonotype turned up many times. CDR3 residues: CASSLTGVGSYNEQFF. The CDR3 DNA is TGCGCCAGCAGCTTGACAGGGGTGGGTTCCTACAATGAGCAGTTCTTC. V gene TRBV5-1 combines with J gene TRBJ2-1; 7 nucleotides line up with TRBD1. Germline V CDR1 and CDR2: SGHRS, YFSETQ. The CDR3 length is 16 residues. V gave up 1 base and J gave up 1 base; unmatched junction bases: 5.